A single sample gave rise to the 19 T cell receptor beta chains below, sequenced in a study of tumor-infiltrating lymphocytes in primary liver carcinoma. From 450 to 600 ng total RNA, TCR beta cDNA was generated with a primer in the constant region. Generation of the TCR beta libraries relied on three nested multiplex PCR rounds using slightly modified ARM-PCR. For approximately 11 cycles apiece, the opening two PCR rounds ran with TRBV1-TRBV30 forward primers and a C-beta reverse primer. TCRdb processed the multiplex PCR reads anew with MiXCR; each CDR3 protein has one entry. The sample yields fewer than 350,000 distinct CDR3 sequences, less than 75% seen once. The researchers obtained blood RNA from unsorted whole blood and also extracted germline DNA. The sequenced material came from peripheral blood. Every receptor here comes from a man in his forties or fifties with primary liver carcinoma and hepatitis B virus infection.

Points on this clonotype: The junction differs from germline at one of its ends, possibly a read error. The CDR3 loop reads CTSSVTINTDTQYF. CDR3 nucleotides: TGTACCAGCAGTGTAACGATCAACACAGATACGCAGTATTTT. This chain uses TRBV6-4 with TRBJ2-3, with unresolved D. The germline gives CDR1 MRHNA, CDR2 SNTAGT. This CDR3 comprises 14 residues.

This clonotype was seen a single time. This chain links TRBV11-3 with TRBJ2-1; the D gene is possibly TRBD2 (5 bases). The CDR3 totals 14 residues. Trimming took 0 bases from V and 8 from J, leaving 11 bases between them. The germline V gene has CDR1 SGHNT and CDR2 YENEEA. The CDR3 DNA is TGTGCCAGCAGCTTAGACGGTCGGCGGGATGAGCAGTTCTTC. Its translation is CASSLDGRRDEQFF.

The chain combines TRBV11-2 with TRBJ2-7; 10 nucleotides line up with TRBD2. This CDR3 contains 15 residues. Germline loops: CDR1 SGHAT, CDR2 FQNNGV. Here the CDR3 DNA reads TGTGTCTGCAGCTCCCAGATAGCGGGAGGTTCCGAGCAGTACTTC. Translation gives CVCSSQIAGGSEQYF. The full variable domain, its missing parts supplied by reference TRBV11-2 and TRBJ2-7, is EAGVAQSPRYKIIEKRQSVAFWCNPISGHATLYWYQQILGQGPKLLIQFQNNGVVDDSQLPKDRFSAERLKGVDSTLKIQPAKLEDSAVYLCVCSSQIAGGSEQYFGPGTRLTVT.

This clonotype was seen a handful of times. As the CDR3 is not closed by the conserved phenylalanine or tryptophan, this likely results from a read error. V and J are TRBV6-1 and TRBJ2-3; no reliable D call. CDR1 is MNHNS and CDR2 is SASEGT in the germline V gene. Trimming pared 6 bases from V and 0 bases from J, leaving 4 bases between. This CDR3 region has 12 residues. The CDR3: CASSLSTDTQYI. As DNA, the CDR3 is TGTGCCAGCAGCCTTAGCACAGATACGCAGTATATT.

This clonotype was counted a few times. This chain links TRBV7-9 with TRBJ2-3; D remains unclear. In germline, CDR1 is SEHNR, CDR2 FQNEAQ (reference sequence). V lost 5 bases and J 2 bases, leaving 11 bases between the germline ends. There are 14 residues in the CDR3. The CDR3 DNA sequence: TGTGCCAGCAGCAGCCAAGGAAACACAGATACGCAGTATTTT. Encoded protein: CASSSQGNTDTQYF.

Of note for this clonotype: The junction departs from the called germline gene at one end, perhaps through a read error. The chain uses TRBV11-2 and TRBJ2-7; a possible D gene is TRBD1 (5 bases). Germline CDR1 SGHAT, CDR2 FQNNGV. This CDR3 has 13 residues. The CDR3 loop is CARSLDRGDERYF. The DNA for the CDR3 is TGTGCCAGGAGCTTAGATAGGGGCGACGAGCGGTACTTC.

The chain couples TRBV10-2 to TRBJ2-3; D might be TRBD2 (6 bases). This CDR3 is built from 14 residues. Germline V CDR1 and CDR2: WSHSY, SAAADI. Trimming removed 7 bases from V and 1 base from J, with 12 bases in between. In DNA form, the CDR3 reads TGCGCCAGCAAGGGACTGGGGCGCACAGATACGCAGTATTTT. It codes for CASKGLGRTDTQYF.

This clonotype appeared a few times. A much larger clone differs from this one at a single base, so this may be a read error. The CDR3 coding sequence is TGCAGCGTTGAGCTGGGATCGAATGAGCACTTCTTC. Translation: CSVELGSNEHFF. The chain joins TRBV29-1 to TRBJ2-1; D is ambiguous. This CDR3 spans 12 amino acids. The V gene's germline CDR1 is SQVTM and CDR2 ANQGSEA.

The chain recombines TRBV11-1 with TRBJ1-1; D is unresolved. The CDR3 totals 13 residues. Between the trimmed V and J ends, which lost 4 bases and 0 bases, there was a span of 6 bases. Germline assignment: CDR1 SGHAT and CDR2 FQDESV (reference sequence). CDR3 protein: CASSSTLNTEAFF. DNA of the CDR3: TGTGCCAGCAGCTCGACCTTGAACACTGAAGCTTTCTTT.

For this clonotype: At one end, the junction sequence differs from germline, possibly due to a read error. The V call is TRBV12-3 or TRBV12-4, the J call TRBJ1-2, with D possibly being TRBD1 (5 bases). This CDR3 region has 14 residues. The DNA for the CDR3 is TGTGCCTGCAGTTTTGGACATGGAGTCTATGGCTACACCTTC. Protein: CACSFGHGVYGYTF.

This clonotype was recorded many times. The chain recombines TRBV4-1 with TRBJ1-1, with D perhaps matching TRBD1 (6 bases). Germline assignment: CDR1 MGHRA and CDR2 YSYEKL. CDR3 length equals 15 residues. The ends were cut back, 4 bases at V and 1 base at J, with 13 bases in the middle. CDR3 bases: TGCGCCAGCAGCCGTACATGGACAGAGAACACTGAAGCTTTCTTT. Amino acids: CASSRTWTENTEAFF.

This clonotype was counted at least ten times. The V gene is TRBV6-1, the J gene TRBJ2-7; TRBD2 aligns across 9 bases. V shed 4 bases and J 2 bases; nucleotides not matched to a gene: 3. CDR1 and CDR2 (germline): MNHNS, SASEGT. The CDR3 runs 14 residues. This CDR3 reads CASSASGTAYEQYF. The CDR3 coding sequence is TGTGCCAGCAGTGCTAGCGGGACAGCCTACGAGCAGTACTTC.

On this clonotype: A much larger clone lies one base from this, so it may be a read error. The chain joins TRBV10-3 to TRBJ2-1, with unresolved D. The CDR3 runs 11 residues. Per germline, CDR1 ENHRY and CDR2 SYGVKD. The V end was cut by 5 bases, the J end by 11 bases, with 10 bases between. The CDR3 coding sequence is TGTGCCATCAGTACATTGAATAAGCAGTTCTTC. Protein sequence: CAISTLNKQFF.

Of note for this clonotype: This may be a read error: a much more frequent sequence differs by one nucleotide. The chain is built from TRBV6-1 and TRBJ2-3; TRBD2 matches 7 bases. V was pared by 10 bases and J by 5 bases, with 12 bases of the junction left unmatched. CDR3 size: 14 residues. Germline lookup yields CDR1 MNHNS and CDR2 SASEGT. CDR3 DNA: TGTGCCACCCTGGGAGGGGTCTGGGGAGATACGCAGTATTTT. It specifies CATLGGVWGDTQYF.

Concerning this clonotype itself: Possible read error: a much larger clone is one base away. This sequence joins TRBV4-1 and TRBJ2-1; D not certain. Germline values: CDR1 MGHRA, CDR2 YSYEKL. This CDR3 region has 20 residues. The CDR3 reads CASSQDNSPRVANSYNEHFF. The CDR3, as DNA: TGCGCCAGCAGCCAAGATAATTCCCCCCGAGTGGCTAACTCCTACAATGAGCATTTCTTC.

The gene calls are TRBV5-6 and TRBJ2-7, with D possibly matching TRBD2 (5 bases). Between the trimmed V and J ends, which lost 4 bases and 1 base, there was a span of 12 bases. The CDR3 has 14 residues. In germline, CDR1 is SGHDT, CDR2 YYEEEE. CDR3 loop: CASSLKPGSYEQYF. CDR3 DNA: TGTGCCAGCAGCCTTAAGCCGGGATCCTACGAGCAGTACTTC.

This chain joins TRBV5-5 and TRBJ2-7, with D maybe TRBD2 (6 bases). There are 15 residues in the CDR3. V gave up 6 bases and J gave up 0 bases, with 16 bases separating them. Germline-derived CDR1 and CDR2 are SGHKS and YYEKEE (reference sequence). CDR3 sequence reads: CASTFFVGLSYEQYF. CDR3 coding DNA: TGTGCCAGCACCTTCTTCGTGGGACTCTCCTACGAGCAGTACTTC. Variable domain in full (rest from reference TRBV5-5 and TRBJ2-7): DAGVTQSPTHLIKTRGQQVTLRCSPISGHKSVSWYQQVLGQGPQFIFQYYEKEERGRGNFPDRFSARQFPNYSSELNVNALLLGDSALYLCASTFFVGLSYEQYFGPGTRLTVT.

The CDR3, as DNA: TGTACCAGCATCAGGGAAGTGGGAGGGCCGAACACCGGGGAGCTGTTTTTT. Protein sequence: CTSIREVGGPNTGELFF. The rearrangement links TRBV7-2 to TRBJ2-2; 7 positions match TRBD2. The CDR3 covers 17 residues. V was pared by 7 bases and J by 0 bases, with 11 bases of the junction left unmatched. Germline CDR1 SGHTA, CDR2 FQGNSA. Drawing the rest from reference TRBV7-2 and TRBJ2-2, the complete variable domain is GAGVSQSPSNKVTEKGKDVELRCDPISGHTALYWYRQSLGQGLEFLIYFQGNSAPDKSGLPSDRFSAERTGGSVSTLTIQRTQQEDSAVYLCTSIREVGGPNTGELFFGEGSRLTVL.

For this clonotype: A much larger clonotype is one base distant, so this may be a read error. This sequence joins TRBV12-3 or TRBV12-4 and TRBJ2-5; no clear D gene. The CDR3 is 12 amino acids. V dropped 5 bases and J dropped 4 bases, with 8 bases sitting between them. CDR3 protein: CASSILRETQYF. CDR3 nucleotide sequence: TGTGCCAGCAGTATTTTGAGAGAGACCCAGTACTTC.